This section outlines one TCR beta chain sequence together with its context. 5'RACE primed from the constant segment yielded TCR alpha and TCR beta cDNA libraries bearing sample barcodes and UMIs. TCRdb re-derived calls from the 5' RACE reads in MiXCR, one entry per CDR3 protein. The repertoire holds roughly 550,000 distinct CDR3 sequences, with roughly 21% as singletons. V was pared by 1 base and J by 3 bases, with 12 bases of the junction left unmatched. The CDR3 is 18 amino acids. These data originate in a study of T-cell memory formation after mild COVID-19. As for the study in general: Clusters were largely donor specific.

Sequencing was done on a sample of PBMCs or a T cell subset sorted from them (not recorded which). The V gene is TRBV12-3 or TRBV12-4, the J gene TRBJ1-5; TRBD1 matches at 7 bases. The TCR was taken from an adult woman who had mild COVID-19 (a few samples of this study predate the infection). Cell type and time point are not known. The CDR3 nucleotides read TGTGCCAGCAGTTTAGGAGATTTGGGACAGTCTTCCAATCAGCCCCAGCATTTT. Its protein is CASSLGDLGQSSNQPQHF.